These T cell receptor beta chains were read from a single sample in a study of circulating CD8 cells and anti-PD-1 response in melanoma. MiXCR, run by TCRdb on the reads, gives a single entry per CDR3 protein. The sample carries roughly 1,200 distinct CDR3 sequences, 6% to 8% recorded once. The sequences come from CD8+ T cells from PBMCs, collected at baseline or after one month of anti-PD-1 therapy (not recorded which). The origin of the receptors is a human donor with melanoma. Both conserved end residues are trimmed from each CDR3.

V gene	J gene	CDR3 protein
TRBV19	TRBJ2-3	ASSPDTDTQY
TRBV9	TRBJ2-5	ASSVGGLETQY
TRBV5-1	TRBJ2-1	ASSLYTSEGEF
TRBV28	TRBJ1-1	ASSLGTTEAF
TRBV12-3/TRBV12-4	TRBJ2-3	ASKVSGANTDTQY
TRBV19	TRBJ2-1	ASSIRTENNEQF
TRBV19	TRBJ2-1	ASSKDYSGVGRYNEQF
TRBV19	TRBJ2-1	ASSSSGSSYNEQF
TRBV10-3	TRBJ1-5	AISERGVTAQPQH
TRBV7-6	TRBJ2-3	ASSPTGASTDTQY
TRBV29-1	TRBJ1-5	SVGGDTDQPQH
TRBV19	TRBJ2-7	ASSIDHGPPRREQY
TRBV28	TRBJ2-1	ASAPGLPNEQF
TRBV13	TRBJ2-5	ASSLEGSEETQY
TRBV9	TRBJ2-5	ASSVESGGTQY
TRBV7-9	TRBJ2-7	ASGWADEQY
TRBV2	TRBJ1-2	ASGGLDIGSLYGYT
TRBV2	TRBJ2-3	ASSEPRLGTDTQY
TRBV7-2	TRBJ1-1	ASCGTGAPRFEAF
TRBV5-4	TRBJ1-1	ASSSLTVATEAF
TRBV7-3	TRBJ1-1	ASSIGTGLSTEAF
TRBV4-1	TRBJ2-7	ASSQVNSGFYEQY
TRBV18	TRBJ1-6	ASSPGQGNSPLH
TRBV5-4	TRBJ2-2	ASSETTGELF
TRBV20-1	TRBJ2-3	STSGGTDTQY
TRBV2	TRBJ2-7	ASGQGPLREQY
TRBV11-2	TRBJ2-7	ASSTGTTSGEQY
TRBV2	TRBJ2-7	ASSVGYEQY
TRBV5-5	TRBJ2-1	ASSPRGGDNEQF
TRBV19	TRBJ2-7	ASSIVGGYEQY
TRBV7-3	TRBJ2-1	ASSSGFSSYNEQF
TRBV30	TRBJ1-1	AWSVLGETEAF
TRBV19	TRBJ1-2	ASSIGGRAMDGYT
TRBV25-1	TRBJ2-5	ASSEETVPGETQY
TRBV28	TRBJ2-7	ASIDRNSYEQY
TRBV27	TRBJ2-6	ASSAGGGGLGGANVLT
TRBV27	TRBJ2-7	ASSLSRGGLNEQY
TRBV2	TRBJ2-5	ASSEALELAGIETQY
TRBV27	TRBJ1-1	ASEGLNTEAF
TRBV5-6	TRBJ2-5	ASSAIAGTQETQY
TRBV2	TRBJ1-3	ASSEGRGEGNTIY
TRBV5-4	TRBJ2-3	ASTGRSGGDTQY
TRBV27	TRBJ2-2	ASSFSPDGTGELF
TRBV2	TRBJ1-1	ASRTGTGGTEAF
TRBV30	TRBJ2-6	AWRWDSGANVLT
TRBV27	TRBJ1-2	ASSEIRDRPYGYT
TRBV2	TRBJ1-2	ASEPGISSGYT
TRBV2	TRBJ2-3	ASIDERGGPGTQY
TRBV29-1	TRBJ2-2	SVERAGELF
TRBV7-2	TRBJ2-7	ASSSTAPTYEQY
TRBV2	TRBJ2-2	ASSVSTGELF
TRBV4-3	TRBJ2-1	ASSRGRGYYNEQF
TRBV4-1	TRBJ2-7	ASSYSRGAYEQY
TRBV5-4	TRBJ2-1	ASSILNEQF
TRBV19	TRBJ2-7	ASSIGLGYEQY
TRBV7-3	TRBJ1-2	ASTLRQGTNYGYT
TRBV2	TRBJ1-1	ASSERSVSGTEAF